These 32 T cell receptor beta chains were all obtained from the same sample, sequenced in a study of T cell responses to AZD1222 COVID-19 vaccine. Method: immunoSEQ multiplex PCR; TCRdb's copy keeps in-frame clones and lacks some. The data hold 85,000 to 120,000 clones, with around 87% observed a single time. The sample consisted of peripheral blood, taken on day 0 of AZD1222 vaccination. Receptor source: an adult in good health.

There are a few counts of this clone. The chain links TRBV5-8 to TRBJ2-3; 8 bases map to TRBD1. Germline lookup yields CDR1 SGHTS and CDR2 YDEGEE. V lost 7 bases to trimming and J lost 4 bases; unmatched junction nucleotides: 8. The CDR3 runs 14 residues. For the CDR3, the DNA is TGTGCCAGCGCAGACAGGGGAATTGCAGATACGCAGTATTTT. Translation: CASADRGIADTQYF.

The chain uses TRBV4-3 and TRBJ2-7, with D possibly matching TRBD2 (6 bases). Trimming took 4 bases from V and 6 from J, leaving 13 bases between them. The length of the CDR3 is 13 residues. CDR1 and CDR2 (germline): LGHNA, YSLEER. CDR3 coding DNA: TGCGCCAGCAGCCCCCAGTATAGCGGCGAGCAGTACTTC. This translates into CASSPQYSGEQYF.

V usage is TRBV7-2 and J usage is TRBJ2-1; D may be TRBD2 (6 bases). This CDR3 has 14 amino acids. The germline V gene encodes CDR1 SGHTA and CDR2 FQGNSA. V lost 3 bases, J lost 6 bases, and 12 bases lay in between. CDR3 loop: CASSFRGTFNEQFF. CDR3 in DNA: TGTGCCAGCAGCTTCCGGGGGACTTTCAATGAGCAGTTCTTC.

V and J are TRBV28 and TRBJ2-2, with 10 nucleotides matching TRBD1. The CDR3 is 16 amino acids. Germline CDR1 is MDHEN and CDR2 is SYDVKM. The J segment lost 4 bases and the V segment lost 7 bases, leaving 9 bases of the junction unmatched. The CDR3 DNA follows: TGTGCCAGCACCATCGGGACAGGGGATGGCACCGGGGAGCTGTTTTTT. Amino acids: CASTIGTGDGTGELFF.

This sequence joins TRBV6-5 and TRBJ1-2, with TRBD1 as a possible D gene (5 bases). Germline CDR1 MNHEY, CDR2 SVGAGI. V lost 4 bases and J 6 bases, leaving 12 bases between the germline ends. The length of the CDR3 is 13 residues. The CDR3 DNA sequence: TGTGCCAGCAGTTCCCAGGGAATTCATGGCTACACCTTC. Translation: CASSSQGIHGYTF.

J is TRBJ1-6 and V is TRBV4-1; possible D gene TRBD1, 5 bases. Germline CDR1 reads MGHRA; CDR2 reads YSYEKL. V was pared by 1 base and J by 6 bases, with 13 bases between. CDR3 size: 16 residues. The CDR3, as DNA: TGCGCCAGCAGCCAAGTTGGGACGGAAATTAATTCACCCCTCCACTTT. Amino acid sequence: CASSQVGTEINSPLHF.

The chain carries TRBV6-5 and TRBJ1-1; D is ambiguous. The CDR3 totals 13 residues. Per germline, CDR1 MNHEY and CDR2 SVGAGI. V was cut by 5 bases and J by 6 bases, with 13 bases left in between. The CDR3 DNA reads TGTGCCAGCAGTCCCCGGAGAGTCTCTGAAGCTTTCTTT. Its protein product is CASSPRRVSEAFF.

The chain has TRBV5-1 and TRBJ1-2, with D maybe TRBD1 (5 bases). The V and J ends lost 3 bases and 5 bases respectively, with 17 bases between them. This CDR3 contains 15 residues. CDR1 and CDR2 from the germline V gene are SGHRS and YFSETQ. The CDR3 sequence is CASSSGASGFYGYTF. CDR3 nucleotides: TGCGCCAGCAGCTCCGGGGCCTCAGGCTTTTATGGCTACACCTTC.

The CDR3 nucleotides are TGTGCCAGCAGCGGGTGGGCAGGGCCCTCCTACGAGCAGTACTTC. Residues: CASSGWAGPSYEQYF. The chain carries TRBV5-4 and TRBJ2-7; weak D call: TRBD1 (5 bases). In germline, CDR1 is SGHNT, CDR2 YYREEE (reference sequence). This CDR3 is 15 amino acids long. Trimming removed 4 bases from V and 0 bases from J, with 14 bases in between.

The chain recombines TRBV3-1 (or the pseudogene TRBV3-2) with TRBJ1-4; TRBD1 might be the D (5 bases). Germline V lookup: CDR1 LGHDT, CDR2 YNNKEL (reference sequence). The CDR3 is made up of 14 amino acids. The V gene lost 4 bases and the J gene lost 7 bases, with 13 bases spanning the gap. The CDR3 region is CASSRDQGGEKLFF. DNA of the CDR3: TGTGCCAGCAGCCGAGACCAGGGAGGTGAAAAACTGTTTTTT.

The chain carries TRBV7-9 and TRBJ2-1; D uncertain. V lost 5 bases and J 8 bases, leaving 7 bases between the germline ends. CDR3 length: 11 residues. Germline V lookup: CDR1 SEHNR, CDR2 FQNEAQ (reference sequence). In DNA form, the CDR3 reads TGTGCCAGCAGCCCCCTCCATGAGCAGTTCTTC. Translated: CASSPLHEQFF.

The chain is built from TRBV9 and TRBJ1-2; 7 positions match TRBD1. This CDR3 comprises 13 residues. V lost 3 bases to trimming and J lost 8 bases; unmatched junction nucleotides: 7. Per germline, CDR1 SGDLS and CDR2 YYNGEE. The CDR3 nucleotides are TGTGCCAGCAGCGCAGGGGGGGCGAGCGGCTACACCTTC. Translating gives CASSAGGASGYTF.

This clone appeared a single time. CDR3 in DNA: TGTGCCAGCAGCTTGGCGGGTCCGGACACCTACGAGCAGTACTTC. It is translated as CASSLAGPDTYEQYF. The chain combines TRBV7-9 with TRBJ2-7; D may be TRBD1 or TRBD2 (5 bases each). Germline CDR1 and CDR2: SEHNR and FQNEAQ (reference sequence). The CDR3 consists of 15 residues. The V and J ends lost 3 bases and 2 bases respectively, with 14 bases between them. The complete variable domain, with remaining parts taken from reference TRBV7-9 and TRBJ2-7, reads DTGVSQNPRHKITKRGQNVTFRCDPISEHNRLYWYRQTLGQGPEFLTYFQNEAQLEKSRLLSDRFSAERPKGSFSTLEIQRTEQGDSAMYLCASSLAGPDTYEQYFGPGTRLTVT.

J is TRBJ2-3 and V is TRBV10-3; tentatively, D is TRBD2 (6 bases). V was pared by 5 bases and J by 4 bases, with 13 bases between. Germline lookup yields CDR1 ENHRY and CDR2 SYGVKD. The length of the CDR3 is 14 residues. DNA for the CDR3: TGTGCCATCAGTCCGGGAGCTAGCGCAGATACGCAGTATTTT. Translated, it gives CAISPGASADTQYF.

The CDR3 protein is CASSLGTARDNEQFF. Written as DNA, the CDR3 is TGCGCCAGCAGCTTAGGCACGGCTCGGGACAATGAGCAGTTCTTC. V gene TRBV5-1 combines with J gene TRBJ2-1; D gene uncertain. Germline V gene data show CDR1 as SGHRS and CDR2 as YFSETQ. The length of the CDR3 is 15 residues. V lost 2 bases and J 5 bases, leaving 14 bases between the germline ends.

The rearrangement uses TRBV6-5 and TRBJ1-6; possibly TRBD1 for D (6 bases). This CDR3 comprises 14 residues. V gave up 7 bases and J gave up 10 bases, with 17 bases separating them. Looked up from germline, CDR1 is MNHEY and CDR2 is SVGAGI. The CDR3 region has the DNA TGTGCCAGCATTCAGGAAGGGGGTGGGTCACCCCTCCACTTT. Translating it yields CASIQEGGGSPLHF.

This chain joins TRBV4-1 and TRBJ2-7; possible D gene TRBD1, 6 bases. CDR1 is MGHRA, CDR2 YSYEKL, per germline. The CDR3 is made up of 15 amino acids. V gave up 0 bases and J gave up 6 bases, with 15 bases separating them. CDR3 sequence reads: CASSQEGGQPSEQYF. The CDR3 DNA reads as TGCGCCAGCAGCCAAGAGGGCGGACAGCCCTCCGAGCAGTACTTC.

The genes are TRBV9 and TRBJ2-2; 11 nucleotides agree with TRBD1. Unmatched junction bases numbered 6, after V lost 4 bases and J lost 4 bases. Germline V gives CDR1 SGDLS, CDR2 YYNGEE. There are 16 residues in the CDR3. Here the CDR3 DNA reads TGTGCCAGCAGCCCCAGGGGACAGGGGGGCACCGGGGAGCTGTTTTTT. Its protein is CASSPRGQGGTGELFF.

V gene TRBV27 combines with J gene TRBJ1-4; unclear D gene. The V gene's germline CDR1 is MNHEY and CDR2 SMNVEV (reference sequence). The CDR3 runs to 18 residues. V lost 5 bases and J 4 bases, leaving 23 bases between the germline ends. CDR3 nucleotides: TGTGCCAGCAGTCCCATTTCCCCCCGAGCCGGGATTAATGAAAAACTGTTTTTT. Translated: CASSPISPRAGINEKLFF.

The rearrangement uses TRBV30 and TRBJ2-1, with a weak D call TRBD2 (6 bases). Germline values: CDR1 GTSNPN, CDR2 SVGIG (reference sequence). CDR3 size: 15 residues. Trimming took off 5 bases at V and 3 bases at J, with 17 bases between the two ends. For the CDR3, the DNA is TGTGCCTGGCGACCTCCGGGACTCCGCTACAATGAGCAGTTCTTC. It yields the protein CAWRPPGLRYNEQFF.

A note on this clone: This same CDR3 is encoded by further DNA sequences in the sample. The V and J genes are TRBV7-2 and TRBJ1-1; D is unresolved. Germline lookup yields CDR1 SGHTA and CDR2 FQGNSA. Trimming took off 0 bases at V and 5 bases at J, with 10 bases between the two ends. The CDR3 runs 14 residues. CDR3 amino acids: CASSLAGVGTEAFF. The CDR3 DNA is TGTGCCAGCAGCTTAGCGGGAGTGGGGACTGAAGCTTTCTTT. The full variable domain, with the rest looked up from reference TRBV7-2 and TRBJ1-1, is GAGVSQSPSNKVTEKGKDVELRCDPISGHTALYWYRQSLGQGLEFLIYFQGNSAPDKSGLPSDRFSAERTGGSVSTLTIQRTQQEDSAVYLCASSLAGVGTEAFFGQGTRLTVV.

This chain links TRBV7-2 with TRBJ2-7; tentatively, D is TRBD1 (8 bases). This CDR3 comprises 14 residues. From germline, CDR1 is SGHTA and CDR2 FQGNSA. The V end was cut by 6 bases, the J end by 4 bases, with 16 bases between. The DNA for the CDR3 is TGTGCCAGCAGATCGACAGGGGAGGGATACGAGCAGTACTTC. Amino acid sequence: CASRSTGEGYEQYF.

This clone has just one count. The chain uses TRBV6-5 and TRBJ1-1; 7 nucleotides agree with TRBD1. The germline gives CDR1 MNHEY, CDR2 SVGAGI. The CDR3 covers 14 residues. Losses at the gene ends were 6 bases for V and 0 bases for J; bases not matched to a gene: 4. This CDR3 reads CASSPGQLNTEAFF. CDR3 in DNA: TGTGCCAGCAGCCCGGGACAGCTGAACACTGAAGCTTTCTTT.

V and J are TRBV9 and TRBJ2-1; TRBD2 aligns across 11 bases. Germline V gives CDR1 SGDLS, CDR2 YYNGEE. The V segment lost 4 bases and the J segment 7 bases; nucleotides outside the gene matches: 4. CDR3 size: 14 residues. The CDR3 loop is CASSPTSGINEQFF. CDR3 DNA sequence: TGTGCCAGCAGCCCGACTAGCGGGATTAATGAGCAGTTCTTC.

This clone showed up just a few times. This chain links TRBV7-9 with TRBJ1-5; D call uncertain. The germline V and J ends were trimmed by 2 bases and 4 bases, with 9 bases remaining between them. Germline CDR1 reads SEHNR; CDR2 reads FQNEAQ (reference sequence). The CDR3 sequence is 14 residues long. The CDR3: CASSLIDENQPQHF. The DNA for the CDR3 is TGTGCCAGCAGCTTAATAGATGAGAATCAGCCCCAGCATTTT.

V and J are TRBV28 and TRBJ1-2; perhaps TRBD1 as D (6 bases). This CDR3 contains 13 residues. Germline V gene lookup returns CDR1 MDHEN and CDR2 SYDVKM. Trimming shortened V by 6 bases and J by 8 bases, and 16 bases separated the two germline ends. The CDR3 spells CASSFLGGEGYTF. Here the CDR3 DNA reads TGTGCCAGCAGCTTTTTAGGGGGGGAAGGCTACACCTTC.

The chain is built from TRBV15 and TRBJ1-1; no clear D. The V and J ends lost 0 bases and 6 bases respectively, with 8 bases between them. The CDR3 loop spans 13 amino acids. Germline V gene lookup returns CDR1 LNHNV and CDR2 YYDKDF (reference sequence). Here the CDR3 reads CATSRDLFAEAFF. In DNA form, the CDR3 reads TGTGCCACCAGCAGAGATTTATTCGCTGAAGCTTTCTTT.

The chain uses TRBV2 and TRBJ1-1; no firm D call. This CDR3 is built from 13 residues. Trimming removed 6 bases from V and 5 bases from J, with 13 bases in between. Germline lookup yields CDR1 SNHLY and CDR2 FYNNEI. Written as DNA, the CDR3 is TGTGCCAGCAGGGGCCAGATGGCGACTGAAGCTTTCTTT. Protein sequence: CASRGQMATEAFF.

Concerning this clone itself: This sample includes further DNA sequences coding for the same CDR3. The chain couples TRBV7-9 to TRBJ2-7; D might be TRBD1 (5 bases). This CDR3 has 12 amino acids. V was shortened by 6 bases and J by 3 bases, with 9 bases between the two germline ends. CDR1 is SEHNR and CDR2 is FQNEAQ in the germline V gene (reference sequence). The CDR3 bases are TGTGCCAGCAGTCTAGGGGTCTACGAGCAGTACTTC. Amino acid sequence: CASSLGVYEQYF.

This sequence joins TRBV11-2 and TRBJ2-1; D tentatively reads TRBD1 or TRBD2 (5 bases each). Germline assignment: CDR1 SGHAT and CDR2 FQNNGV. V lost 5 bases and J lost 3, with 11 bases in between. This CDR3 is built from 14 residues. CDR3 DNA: TGTGCCAGCAGCCCCAGGGACGGCTACAATGAGCAGTTCTTC. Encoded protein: CASSPRDGYNEQFF. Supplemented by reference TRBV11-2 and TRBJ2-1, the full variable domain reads EAGVAQSPRYKIIEKRQSVAFWCNPISGHATLYWYQQILGQGPKLLIQFQNNGVVDDSQLPKDRFSAERLKGVDSTLKIQPAKLEDSAVYLCASSPRDGYNEQFFGPGTRLTVL.

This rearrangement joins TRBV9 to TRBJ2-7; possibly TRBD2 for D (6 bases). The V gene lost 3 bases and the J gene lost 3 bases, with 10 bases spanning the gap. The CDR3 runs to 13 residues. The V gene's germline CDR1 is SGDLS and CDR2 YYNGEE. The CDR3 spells CASSADGSYEQYF. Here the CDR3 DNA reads TGTGCCAGCAGCGCGGACGGGAGCTACGAGCAGTACTTC.

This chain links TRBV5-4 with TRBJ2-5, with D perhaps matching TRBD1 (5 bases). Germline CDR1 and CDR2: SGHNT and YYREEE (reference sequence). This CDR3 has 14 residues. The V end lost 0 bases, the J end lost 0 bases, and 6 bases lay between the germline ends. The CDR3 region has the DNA TGTGCCAGCAGCTTGGGCAGGGACCAAGAGACCCAGTACTTC. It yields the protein CASSLGRDQETQYF.